This passage covers 16 T cell receptor beta chains from one sample sequenced in a study of identical twins (dated by TCRdb to 2016 to 2018). Libraries were prepared through 5' RACE. Sequencing relied on an Illumina HiSeq 2000. In TCRdb, the public reads were trimmed at Q25 with fastp and aligned with MiXCR, with productive beta chains retained. All rows with the same CDR3 protein become a single entry with the most common DNA and genes. The sample table records 750,000 to 950,000 distinct CDR3 sequences; 10% to 15% of these occur just once. Roughly 1.6% of the sample comes from the top ten. This sample was shared with a second study, whose subject was yellow fever vaccine responses in identical twins.

Sequenced material: PBMCs. The receptors here all came from a woman under 30 in good health.

This clonotype was detected a few times. This chain joins TRBV12-3 or TRBV12-4 and TRBJ2-3; D not resolved. V gave up 3 bases and J gave up 6 bases, with 16 bases separating them. The length of the CDR3 is 15 residues. This chain's CDR3 is CASSFFGRAADTQYF. CDR3 nucleotides: TGTGCCAGCAGTTTCTTTGGTAGGGCTGCCGATACGCAGTATTTT.

The chain has TRBV24-1 and TRBJ2-1; 7 nucleotides agree with TRBD1. Germline V gene data show CDR1 as KGHDR and CDR2 as SFDVKD. The CDR3 covers 16 residues. The V segment lost 3 bases and the J segment 0 bases; nucleotides outside the gene matches: 4. The CDR3 is CATSDRQGSSYNEQFF. As DNA, the CDR3 is TGTGCCACCAGTGATCGACAGGGAAGCTCCTACAATGAGCAGTTCTTC.

This clonotype was detected ten times or more. The gene calls are TRBV12-3 or TRBV12-4 and TRBJ2-1; perhaps TRBD2 as D (5 bases). V was clipped by 7 bases and J by 4 bases, with 17 bases between them. This CDR3 spans 15 amino acids. CDR3 DNA sequence: TGTGCCAGCAAGATCCGGGATCCTTCGTACAATGAGCAGTTCTTC. It specifies CASKIRDPSYNEQFF.

In its sample, this clonotype was seen a few times. The genes are TRBV24-1 and TRBJ2-7; 11 bases are shared with TRBD1. The CDR3 covers 15 residues. The germline V gene encodes CDR1 KGHDR and CDR2 SFDVKD. V lost 5 bases to trimming and J lost 2 bases; unmatched junction nucleotides: 4. The CDR3 loop is CATSVGQGGTYEQYF. In nucleotides, the CDR3 is TGTGCCACCAGTGTGGGACAGGGGGGAACCTACGAGCAGTACTTC.

The chain joins TRBV28 to TRBJ2-3; maybe TRBD1 (6 bases). Germline CDR1 MDHEN, CDR2 SYDVKM. V was pared by 7 bases and J by 2 bases, with 16 bases between. The CDR3 is 15 amino acids. CDR3 DNA: TGTGCCAGCACCCTTCCGGGACACCCCACAGATACGCAGTATTTT. Translation gives CASTLPGHPTDTQYF.

This clonotype was detected only a few times. The chain combines TRBV7-8 with TRBJ1-5; D call uncertain. The CDR3 is 16 amino acids. V was trimmed by 5 bases and J by 2 bases, leaving 16 bases between them. CDR1 is SGHVS and CDR2 is FQNEAQ in the germline V gene. This chain's CDR3 is CASSPPAGDGNQPQHF. CDR3 in DNA: TGTGCCAGCAGCCCGCCGGCTGGAGATGGCAATCAGCCCCAGCATTTT.

This rearrangement joins TRBV4-1 to TRBJ1-4, with D maybe TRBD1 (6 bases). The CDR3 contains 12 residues. CDR1 is MGHRA, CDR2 YSYEKL, per germline. V was pared by 5 bases and J by 10 bases, with 11 bases between. CDR3 DNA sequence: TGCGCCAGCAGCTTAACACAGGGAAAACTGTTTTTT. It is translated as CASSLTQGKLFF.

The gene calls are TRBV4-1 and TRBJ1-4; 7 bases match TRBD1. The germline V gene has CDR1 MGHRA and CDR2 YSYEKL. Trimming cost V 3 bases and J 8 bases; bases outside gene matches: 9. CDR3 length equals 15 residues. The CDR3 nucleotides are TGCGCCAGCAGCCATGGAGGGGGCTTTGGGGAAAAACTGTTTTTT. Residues: CASSHGGGFGEKLFF.

The chain has TRBV7-9 and TRBJ2-1, with D tentatively TRBD2 (5 bases). The V and J ends lost 5 bases and 7 bases respectively, with 12 bases between them. CDR1 SEHNR and CDR2 FQNEAQ come from the germline V gene (reference sequence). The CDR3 covers 13 residues. CDR3 region: CASSAIGGNEQFF. As DNA, the CDR3 is TGTGCCAGCAGCGCAATTGGCGGGAATGAGCAGTTCTTC.

This clonotype appeared a few times. The genes are TRBV6-1 and TRBJ2-7; 13 bases fit TRBD2. Trimming removed 2 bases from V and 2 bases from J; junction bases left unmatched: 0. Per the germline V gene, CDR1 is MNHNS and CDR2 is SASEGT. The CDR3 runs 15 residues. CDR3 in DNA: TGTGCCAGCAGTGAAACTAGCGGGGGGGCCTACGAGCAGTACGTC. Translation: CASSETSGGAYEQYV.

This clonotype was recorded at least ten times. V is TRBV6-5 and J is TRBJ1-3; D unclear. The CDR3 covers 14 residues. V gave up 0 bases and J gave up 3 bases, with 6 bases separating them. Germline-derived CDR1 and CDR2 are MNHEY and SVGAGI. The CDR3 DNA sequence: TGTGCCAGCAGTTACTCGGGGAATGGAAACACCATATATTTT. Its protein is CASSYSGNGNTIYF.

In its sample, this clonotype was seen a few times. The V gene is TRBV2, the J gene TRBJ2-4; D tentatively fits TRBD1 or TRBD2 (6 bases each). The V end was cut by 7 bases, the J end by 0 bases, with 10 bases between. CDR1 and CDR2 from the germline V gene are SNHLY and FYNNEI. The CDR3 is 14 residues long. CDR3 loop: CASKQGLAKNIQYF. In DNA, the CDR3 is TGTGCCAGCAAACAGGGACTAGCCAAAAACATTCAGTACTTC.

In its sample, this clonotype was seen many times. The chain is built from TRBV7-9 and TRBJ2-3, with TRBD1 matching over 9 bases. This CDR3 comprises 14 residues. CDR1 is SEHNR and CDR2 is FQNEAQ in the germline V gene (reference sequence). V dropped 5 bases and J dropped 4; count of bases not matched to a gene: 4. Here the CDR3 reads CASSGQGTPDTQYF. The DNA for the CDR3 is TGTGCCAGCAGCGGACAGGGGACACCAGATACGCAGTATTTT.

This chain connects TRBV29-1 to TRBJ1-1; 7 bases map to TRBD1. The J segment lost 0 bases and the V segment lost 5 bases, leaving 3 bases of the junction unmatched. CDR3 length equals 13 residues. The germline CDR1 and CDR2 sequences are SQVTM and ANQGSEA. The CDR3 here is CSVRGQVNTEAFF. Here the CDR3 DNA reads TGCAGCGTTAGGGGGCAAGTGAACACTGAAGCTTTCTTT.

The DNA for the CDR3 is TGTGCCAGCAGCCAGGGGGTGGACACCATATATTTT. It yields the protein CASSQGVDTIYF. The chain uses TRBV5-5 and TRBJ1-3, with TRBD1 matching 7 bases. The CDR3 has 12 residues. Germline V CDR1 and CDR2: SGHKS, YYEKEE (reference sequence). V trimming: 4 bases; J trimming: 8 bases; junction bases outside the gene matches: 3.

There are a few counts of this clonotype. V usage is TRBV2 and J usage is TRBJ2-7, with 8 bases fitting TRBD1. The ends lost 8 bases at V and 6 bases at J; junction bases unmatched: 9. This CDR3 contains 13 residues. Germline V gene data show CDR1 as SNHLY and CDR2 as FYNNEI. For the CDR3, the DNA is TGTGCCAGCGCAACCGGGACAGGCCCCGAGCAGTACTTC. It translates to CASATGTGPEQYF.